The present TCR beta chain was sequenced within a study of cytomegalovirus exposure and HLA in healthy donors. At the level of the study: Approximately 180 million T cells yielded approximately 100 million unique TCR beta sequences, as an earlier analysis found.

V was shortened by 2 bases and J by 7 bases, with 9 bases between the two germline ends. CDR1 and CDR2 (germline): SGHDT, YYEEEE. The CDR3 spans 12 residues. PCR employed 60 Vbeta and 13 Jbeta primers. The method was immunoSEQ multiplex PCR; TCRdb's version includes in-frame clones alone and lacks a portion of them. The data contain around 63,000 clones, less than 80% of them singletons. Sequencing used PBMCs. The source is a man in his sixties in good health and CMV-seropositive. The chain recombines TRBV5-6 with TRBJ1-2; D gene uncertain. DNA for the CDR3: TGTGCCAGCAGCTTTCTTTCGGGTGGCTACACCTTC. This encodes CASSFLSGGYTF.